Listed here are 9 T cell receptor beta chains from one sample, sequenced in a study of T cell repertoires in cytomegalovirus infection. Using its own MiXCR run on the reads, TCRdb lists one record per CDR3 protein. This sample has around 99,000 distinct CDR3 sequences, with around 28% found just once. Their cognate antigens are unknown. The sample was CD8+ T cells from cultured PBMCs, taken from culture after CMV antigen stimulation. The receptor set was obtained from a human donor in good health (CMV status not recorded). Some clones in this sample may be carry-over from other donors' samples.

This clonotype was seen ten or more times. The chain carries TRBV7-2 and TRBJ2-1; the match to TRBD2 covers 12 bases. Per the germline V gene, CDR1 is SGHTA and CDR2 is FQGNSA. The CDR3 is made up of 12 amino acids. CDR3 loop: CALAGGRNEQFF. CDR3 coding DNA: TGTGCTCTAGCGGGGGGGCGAAATGAGCAGTTCTTC.

This clonotype was recorded a few times. The CDR3 DNA follows: TGTGCCAGCAGCTTAGGGAGGCCTTTGGACACTGAAGCTTTCTTT. Amino acid sequence: CASSLGRPLDTEAFF. The V and J genes are TRBV7-9 and TRBJ1-1, with D hard to call. Trimming cost V 1 base and J 3 bases, with 12 bases left between them. CDR3 length: 15 residues. Germline lookup yields CDR1 SEHNR and CDR2 FQNEAQ (reference sequence).

The chain joins TRBV14 to TRBJ2-7, with unresolved D. The CDR3 loop spans 12 amino acids. Germline V gives CDR1 SGHDN, CDR2 FVKESK. V gave up 3 bases and J gave up 2 bases, with 5 bases separating them. Here the CDR3 DNA reads TGTGCCAGCAGCCATTCGGCCTACGAGCAGTACTTC. Protein: CASSHSAYEQYF.

This clonotype was counted ten times or more. This chain links TRBV19 with TRBJ1-1; D is uncertain. In germline, CDR1 is LNHDA, CDR2 SQIVND (reference sequence). The V end was cut by 3 bases, the J end by 2 bases, with 16 bases between. CDR3 length: 16 amino acids. This chain's CDR3 is CASSMPSDGDNTEAFF. CDR3 nucleotides: TGTGCCAGTAGTATGCCGTCAGACGGAGACAACACTGAAGCTTTCTTT.

This clonotype was detected a few times. The chain combines TRBV7-9 with TRBJ1-1, with D perhaps matching TRBD1 (5 bases). Germline assignment: CDR1 SEHNR and CDR2 FQNEAQ (reference sequence). CDR3 length: 12 amino acids. V dropped 7 bases and J dropped 3 bases, with 9 bases sitting between them. The CDR3 loop reads CASIAGDTEAFF. CDR3 in DNA: TGTGCCAGCATAGCGGGGGACACTGAAGCTTTCTTT.

The chain recombines TRBV20-1 with TRBJ2-5; possibly TRBD2 for D (6 bases). Per germline, CDR1 DFQATT and CDR2 SNEGSKA (reference sequence). V was clipped by 1 base and J by 5 bases, with 14 bases between them. The CDR3 has 14 residues. CDR3 sequence reads: CSARGSEGWETQYF. The CDR3 nucleotides read TGCAGTGCTAGAGGGTCGGAGGGATGGGAGACCCAGTACTTC.

This sequence joins TRBV10-3 and TRBJ1-6; a weak D match, TRBD1 (6 bases). CDR3 length: 17 amino acids. Trimming stripped 1 base from V and 8 bases from J, with 18 bases between. Germline V gives CDR1 ENHRY, CDR2 SYGVKD. In DNA form, the CDR3 reads TGTGCCATCAGTGAGTACCCTTCGGGGGCACGGGATTCACCCCTCCACTTT. This gives the protein CAISEYPSGARDSPLHF.

This clonotype turned up a few times. The J gene is TRBJ2-1, the V gene TRBV4-2; unclear D gene. The CDR3 is 11 amino acids. V was clipped by 1 base and J by 8 bases, with 3 bases between them. Germline CDR1 and CDR2: LGHNA and YNFKEQ. In DNA form, the CDR3 reads TGTGCCAGCAGCCAAGGGGATGAGCAGTTCTTC. Its protein product is CASSQGDEQFF.

This rearrangement joins TRBV7-8 to TRBJ1-3; no clear D. The CDR3 has 12 residues. Trimming pared 4 bases from V and 9 bases from J, leaving 10 bases between. Germline CDR1 reads SGHVS; CDR2 reads FQNEAQ. The CDR3 coding sequence is TGTGCCAGCAGCTCGGGCTCTGGCACCATATATTTT. Its protein is CASSSGSGTIYF.